Each of the 8 T cell receptor beta chains below was sequenced from the same sample in a study of OX40 agonist ivuxolimab in advanced cancers. Libraries were prepared by immunoSEQ multiplex PCR; TCRdb keeps only in-frame clonotypes and omits some of them. The table has under 8,000 clones, more than 80% seen once. The sequencing here drew on CD4+ or CD8+ T cells sorted from blood, taken in a trial of the OX40 agonist ivuxolimab. The receptor set was obtained from an adult with an advanced solid tumor such as melanoma, head and neck, liver or kidney cancer.

J is TRBJ2-2 and V is TRBV7-3, with D tentatively TRBD1 (6 bases). CDR3 length: 16 residues. Looked up from germline, CDR1 is SGHTA and CDR2 is FQGTGA. V lost 1 base and J 4 bases, leaving 13 bases between the germline ends. As DNA, the CDR3 is TGTGCCAGCAGCTTAAGTGCAACAGGGTTCACCGGGGAGCTGTTTTTT. Its protein product is CASSLSATGFTGELFF. Drawing the rest from reference TRBV7-3 and TRBJ2-2, the complete variable domain is GAGVSQTPSNKVTEKGKYVELRCDPISGHTALYWYRQSLGQGPEFLIYFQGTGAADDSGLPNDRFFAVRPEGSVSTLKIQRTERGDSAVYLCASSLSATGFTGELFFGEGSRLTVL.

V is TRBV6-1 and J is TRBJ1-3; 7 bases match TRBD1. Per the germline V gene, CDR1 is MNHNS and CDR2 is SASEGT. The CDR3 loop spans 14 amino acids. With V trimmed by 8 bases and J by 4 bases, 8 bases remained unmatched. The DNA of the CDR3 is TGTGCCAGCTTGGGACAGACTAGGGGAAACACCATATATTTT. Translating it yields CASLGQTRGNTIYF.

DNA for the CDR3: TGCGCCAGCAGCCCATACGGCCCGGATACGCAGTATTTT. This sequence encodes CASSPYGPDTQYF. The rearrangement links TRBV5-1 to TRBJ2-3; the D is unclear. The CDR3 consists of 13 residues. In germline, CDR1 is SGHRS, CDR2 YFSETQ. V was shortened by 4 bases and J by 6 bases, with 12 bases between the two germline ends.

The chain recombines TRBV7-9 with TRBJ1-2; 12 positions agree with TRBD1. V dropped 2 bases and J dropped 8; count of bases not matched to a gene: 6. CDR3 length: 15 residues. Germline-derived CDR1 and CDR2 are SEHNR and FQNEAQ (reference sequence). Written as DNA, the CDR3 is TGTGCCAGCAGCTTAACCCGGGACAGGGGGCACGGCTACACCTTC. Translating gives CASSLTRDRGHGYTF.

The chain is built from TRBV5-4 and TRBJ2-2; 10 nucleotides align to TRBD1. V lost 4 bases, J lost 4 bases, and 4 bases stayed unmatched. Germline V gives CDR1 SGHNT, CDR2 YYREEE (reference sequence). The CDR3 totals 15 residues. The CDR3 here is CASSRQGAGTGELFF. DNA of the CDR3: TGTGCCAGCAGCCGACAGGGGGCAGGCACCGGGGAGCTGTTTTTT.

This clone has only a few counts. The chain links TRBV29-1 to TRBJ2-7, with D possibly matching TRBD1 (5 bases). The CDR3 is 14 amino acids. V was clipped by 4 bases and J by 0 bases, with 13 bases between them. Germline CDR1 and CDR2: SQVTM and ANQGSEA. The CDR3 DNA reads as TGCAGCGTTGCGGATCGGCAGGGCTCCTACGAGCAGTACTTC. Translating it yields CSVADRQGSYEQYF.

Here the CDR3 reads CASSIGLAGEIDTQYF. CDR3 bases: TGTGCCAGTAGTATCGGACTAGCGGGAGAGATAGATACGCAGTATTTT. This chain connects TRBV19 to TRBJ2-3; TRBD2 aligns across 13 bases. Per the germline V gene, CDR1 is LNHDA and CDR2 is SQIVND (reference sequence). J lost 5 bases, V lost 3 bases, and 5 bases had no gene match. This CDR3 has 16 amino acids.

The J gene is TRBJ2-1, the V gene TRBV5-1, with 8 bases aligning to TRBD2. This CDR3 has 13 residues. In germline, CDR1 is SGHRS, CDR2 YFSETQ. The junction had 6 bases not matched to a gene; V was cut back by 0 bases and J by 13 bases. CDR3 region: CASSLVSGGFQFF. The CDR3 DNA reads as TGCGCCAGCAGCTTGGTCAGCGGGGGTTTTCAGTTCTTC.